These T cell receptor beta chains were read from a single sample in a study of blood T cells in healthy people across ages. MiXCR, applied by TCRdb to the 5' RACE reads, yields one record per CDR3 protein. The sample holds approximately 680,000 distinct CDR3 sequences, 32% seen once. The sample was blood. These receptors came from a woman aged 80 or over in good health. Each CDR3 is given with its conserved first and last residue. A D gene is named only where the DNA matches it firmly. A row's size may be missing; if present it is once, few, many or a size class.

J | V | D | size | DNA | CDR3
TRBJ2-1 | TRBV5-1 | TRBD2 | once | TGCGCCAGCAGACTATCGGGAGGAAGGAGAGACAATGAGCAGTTCTTC | CASRLSGGRRDNEQFF
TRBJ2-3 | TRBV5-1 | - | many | TGCGCCAGCAGCTTGGCCGCGGGGAAGGGAGATACGCAGTATTTT | CASSLAAGKGDTQYF
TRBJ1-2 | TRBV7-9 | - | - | TGTGCCAGCAGCTTAGTTTCCGGGAAGGGACGACTCTATGGCTACACCTTC | CASSLVSGKGRLYGYTF
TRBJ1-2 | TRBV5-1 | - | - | TGCGCCAGCAGCTTGGCACAGGGAATTGATGGCTACACCTTC | CASSLAQGIDGYTF
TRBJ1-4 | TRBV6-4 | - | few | TGTGCCAGCAGTGTGTCCGGTGGGCTTAATGAAAAACTGTTTTTT | CASSVSGGLNEKLFF
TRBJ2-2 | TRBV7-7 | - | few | TGTGCCAGCAGCTCGAGCTGGGGTTCCGGGGAGCTGTTTTTT | CASSSSWGSGELFF
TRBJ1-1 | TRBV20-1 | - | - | TGCAGTGCTGCTCAACCGCCGGCGGGCACTGAAGCTTTCTTT | CSAAQPPAGTEAFF
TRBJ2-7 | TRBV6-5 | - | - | TGTGCCAGCAGTTACGGGGGGCCGGGCTCCTACGAGCAGTACTTC | CASSYGGPGSYEQYF
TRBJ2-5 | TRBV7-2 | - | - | TGTGCCAGCAGCTTAGACATGGGTTGGGAGACCCAGTACTTC | CASSLDMGWETQYF
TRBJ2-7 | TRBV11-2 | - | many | TGTGCCAGCAGCTTAAGGCAGGACTACTCCTACGAGCAGTACTTC | CASSLRQDYSYEQYF
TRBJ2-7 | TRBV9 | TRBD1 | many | TGTGCCAGCAGCGCTGGGACAGACTACGAGCAGTACTTC | CASSAGTDYEQYF
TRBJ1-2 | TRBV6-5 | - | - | TGTGCCAGCAGAAGGACAGAAAACTATGGCTACACCTTC | CASRRTENYGYTF
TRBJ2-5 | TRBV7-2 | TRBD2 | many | TGTGCCAGCAGCTTAGGAGGGAGCGGGGGGGGGCAAGAGACCCAGTACTTC | CASSLGGSGGGQETQYF
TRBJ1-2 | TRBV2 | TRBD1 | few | TGTGCCAGCAGTGTTCTTCCGGGACAGGGGAACTATGGCTACACCTTC | CASSVLPGQGNYGYTF
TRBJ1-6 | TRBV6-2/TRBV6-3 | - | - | TGTGCCAGCACTCGGGACGGAACAAATTCACCCCTCCACTTT | CASTRDGTNSPLHF
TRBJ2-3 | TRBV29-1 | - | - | TGCAGCGTTGGGCGGCAGGCAGATACGCAGTATTTT | CSVGRQADTQYF
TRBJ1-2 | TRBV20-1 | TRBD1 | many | TGCAGTGCTCGTCTTTCCGGGACAGGGGACGGCTACACCTTC | CSARLSGTGDGYTF
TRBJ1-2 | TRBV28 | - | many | TGTGCCAGCAGTTTAACAGGGTCGTCCTATGGCTACACCTTC | CASSLTGSSYGYTF
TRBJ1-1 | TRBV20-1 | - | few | TGCAGTGCTAGAGATCGGAAGGGTGGGCACACTGAAGCTTTCTTT | CSARDRKGGHTEAFF
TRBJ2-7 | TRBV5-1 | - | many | TGCGCCAGCAGACTAGAAACTCTGTTCTCCTACGAGCAGTACTTC | CASRLETLFSYEQYF
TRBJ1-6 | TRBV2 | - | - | TGTGCCAGCGGAAAGGAGCGCGACAGTAATTCACCCCTCCACTTT | CASGKERDSNSPLHF
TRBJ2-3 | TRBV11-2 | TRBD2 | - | TGTGCCAGCAGCTTTGCGGGAGGTCCCACAGATACGCAGTATTTT | CASSFAGGPTDTQYF